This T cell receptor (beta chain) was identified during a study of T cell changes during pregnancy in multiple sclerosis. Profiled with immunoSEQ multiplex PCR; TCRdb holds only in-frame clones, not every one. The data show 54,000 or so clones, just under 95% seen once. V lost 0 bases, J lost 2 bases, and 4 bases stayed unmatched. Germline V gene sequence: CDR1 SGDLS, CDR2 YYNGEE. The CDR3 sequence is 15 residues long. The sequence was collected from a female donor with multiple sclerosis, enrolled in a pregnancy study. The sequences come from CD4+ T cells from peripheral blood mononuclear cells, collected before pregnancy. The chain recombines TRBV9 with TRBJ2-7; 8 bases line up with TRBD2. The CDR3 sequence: CASSVEAGAPYEQYF. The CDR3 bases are TGTGCCAGCAGCGTAGAAGCGGGGGCCCCCTACGAGCAGTACTTC.